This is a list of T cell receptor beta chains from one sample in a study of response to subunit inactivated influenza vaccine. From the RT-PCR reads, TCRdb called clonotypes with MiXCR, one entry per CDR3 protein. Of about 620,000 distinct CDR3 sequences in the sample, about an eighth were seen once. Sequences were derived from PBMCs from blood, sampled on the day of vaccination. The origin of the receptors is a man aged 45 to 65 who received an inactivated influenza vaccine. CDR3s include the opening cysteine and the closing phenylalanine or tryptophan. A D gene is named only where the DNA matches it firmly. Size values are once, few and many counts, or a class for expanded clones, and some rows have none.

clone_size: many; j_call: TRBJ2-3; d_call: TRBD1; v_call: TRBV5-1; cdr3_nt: TGCGCCAGCAGCAATCTGGGACAGGGAGTAGATACGCAGTATTTT; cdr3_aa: CASSNLGQGVDTQYF
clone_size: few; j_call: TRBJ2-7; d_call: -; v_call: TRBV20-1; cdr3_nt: TGCAGTGCTAGCGTCGGGGGTAGGAACTACGAGCAGTACTTC; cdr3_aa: CSASVGGRNYEQYF
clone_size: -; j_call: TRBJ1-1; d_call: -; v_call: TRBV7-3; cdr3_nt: TGTGCCAGCAGCTTACAGGGTGATATTGAAGCTTTCTTT; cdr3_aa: CASSLQGDIEAFF
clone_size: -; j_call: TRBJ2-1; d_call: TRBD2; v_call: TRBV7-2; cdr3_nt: TGTGCCAGCAGCTCCCTGGCTAGCGGGGGGGTTATGGAGCAGTTCTTC; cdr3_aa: CASSSLASGGVMEQFF
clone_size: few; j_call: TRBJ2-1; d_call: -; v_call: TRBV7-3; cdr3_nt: TGTGCCAGCAGCCCGGGAGCGACGTACAATGAGCAGTTCTTC; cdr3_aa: CASSPGATYNEQFF
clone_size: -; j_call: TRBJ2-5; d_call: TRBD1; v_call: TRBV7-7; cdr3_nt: TGTGCTAGCAGCTTATCCCTGGGGACAGGGAAAGAGACCCAGTACTTC; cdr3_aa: CASSLSLGTGKETQYF
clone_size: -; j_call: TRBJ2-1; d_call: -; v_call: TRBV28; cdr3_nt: TGTGCCAGCAAATTAGGGGGGTACAATGAGCAGTTCTTC; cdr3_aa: CASKLGGYNEQFF
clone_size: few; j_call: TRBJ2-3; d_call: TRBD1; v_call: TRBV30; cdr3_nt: TGTGCCTGGACGGGACAGACAAGCACAGATACGCAGTATTTT; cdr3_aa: CAWTGQTSTDTQYF
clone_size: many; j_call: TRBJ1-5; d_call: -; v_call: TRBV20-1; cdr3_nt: TGCAGTGCGACCCCGGGCCCTTTTTTGGGCAATCAGCCCCAGCATTTT; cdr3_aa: CSATPGPFLGNQPQHF
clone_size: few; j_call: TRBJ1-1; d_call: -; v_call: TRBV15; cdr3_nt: TGTGCCACCAGCAGCTTAAACACTGAAGCTTTCTTT; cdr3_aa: CATSSLNTEAFF
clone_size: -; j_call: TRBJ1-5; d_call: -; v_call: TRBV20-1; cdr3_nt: TGCAGTGCTAGAACAAACGGGGATTTGAGGACCGGGACCCTCAGGGGTAATCAGCCCCAGCATTTT; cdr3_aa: CSARTNGDLRTGTLRGNQPQHF
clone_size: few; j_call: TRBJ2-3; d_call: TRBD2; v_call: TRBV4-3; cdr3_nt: TGCGCCAGCAGCCCGGGGTTCTCCGGGACTAGCGTACATACGCAGTATTTT; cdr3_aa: CASSPGFSGTSVHTQYF
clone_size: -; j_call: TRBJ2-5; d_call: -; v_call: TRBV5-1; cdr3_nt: TGCGCCAGCAGCCCTGTACCGCGGGAGACCCAGTACTTC; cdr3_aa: CASSPVPRETQYF
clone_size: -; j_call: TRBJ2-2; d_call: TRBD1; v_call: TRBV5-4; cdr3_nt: TGTGCCAGCTCGACAGGGGATGCCGCCGGGGAGCTGTTTTTT; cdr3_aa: CASSTGDAAGELFF
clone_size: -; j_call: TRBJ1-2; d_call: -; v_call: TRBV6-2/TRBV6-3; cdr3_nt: TGTGCCAGCGGTTATGTCTATGGGACACCCAACTATGGCTACACCTTC; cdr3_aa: CASGYVYGTPNYGYTF
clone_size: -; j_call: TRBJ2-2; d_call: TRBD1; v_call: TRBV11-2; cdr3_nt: TGTGCCAGCAGCTTAGACCAAACAGGGGTGCGGACCGGGGAGCTGTTTTTT; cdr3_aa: CASSLDQTGVRTGELFF
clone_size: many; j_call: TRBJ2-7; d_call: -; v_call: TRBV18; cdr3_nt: TGTGCCAGCTCATCTGCAGGGGAGGCCTACGAGCAGTACTTC; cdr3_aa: CASSSAGEAYEQYF
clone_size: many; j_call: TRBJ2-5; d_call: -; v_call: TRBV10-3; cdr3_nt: TGTGCCATCAGTGATTTGGGCAGAGCACAAGAGACCCAGTACTTC; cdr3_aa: CAISDLGRAQETQYF
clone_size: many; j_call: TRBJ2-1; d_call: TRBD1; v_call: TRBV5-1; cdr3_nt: TGCGCCAGCAGCACTAAACCGGGACAGGATAATGAGCAGTTCTTC; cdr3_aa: CASSTKPGQDNEQFF
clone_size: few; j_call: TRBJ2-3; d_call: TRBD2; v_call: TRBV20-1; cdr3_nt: TGCAGTGCTAGCAACGCTCAGACTAGCCTCACAGATACGCAGTATTTT; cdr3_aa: CSASNAQTSLTDTQYF